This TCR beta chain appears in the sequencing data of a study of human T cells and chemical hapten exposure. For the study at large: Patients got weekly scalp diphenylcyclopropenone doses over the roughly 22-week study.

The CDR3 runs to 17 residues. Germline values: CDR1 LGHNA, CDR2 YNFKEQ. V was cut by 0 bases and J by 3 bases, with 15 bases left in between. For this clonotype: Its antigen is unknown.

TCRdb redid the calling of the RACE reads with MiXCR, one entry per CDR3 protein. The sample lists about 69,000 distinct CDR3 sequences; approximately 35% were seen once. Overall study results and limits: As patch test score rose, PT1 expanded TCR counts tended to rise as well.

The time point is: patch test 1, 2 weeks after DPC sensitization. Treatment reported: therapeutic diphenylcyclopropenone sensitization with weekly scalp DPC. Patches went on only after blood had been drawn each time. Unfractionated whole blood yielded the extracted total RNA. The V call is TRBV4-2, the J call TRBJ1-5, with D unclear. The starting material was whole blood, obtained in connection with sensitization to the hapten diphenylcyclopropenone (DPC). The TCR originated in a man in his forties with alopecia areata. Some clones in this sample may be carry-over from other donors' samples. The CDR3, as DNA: TGTGCCAGCAGCCAAGAAGGGAAAACAGTACCCAATCAGCCCCAGCATTTT. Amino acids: CASSQEGKTVPNQPQHF.